The clone carrying this TCR beta chain was seen a handful of times. What it binds is unknown. The sample originates from a study of Graves' ophthalmopathy and Graves' hyperthyroidism. Study conclusions and caveats: Blood also contained most of the expanded thyroid clonotypes above 0.001 frequency.

Amplification from RNA transcripts yielded the TCR beta CDR3 regions. After a first-round RT-PCR with HTBI primers, a second-round multiplex PCR was run. TCRdb reprocessed the multiplex PCR reads with MiXCR, giving one entry per CDR3 protein. The table records over a million distinct CDR3 sequences, about 36% of them present only once. The CDR3 contains 16 residues. Deletions cut 0 bases from V and 1 base from J, with 13 bases between. Germline CDR1 and CDR2: SGHRS and YFSETQ. Sequenced input: peripheral blood or thyroid tissue (not recorded which). The rearrangement links TRBV5-1 to TRBJ2-5; either TRBD1 or TRBD2 may supply D (5 bases each). The receptor's source is an adult man with Graves' hyperthyroidism. CDR3 sequence: CASSLAAGTPQETQYF. The CDR3, as DNA: TGCGCCAGCAGCTTGGCGGCAGGGACCCCCCAAGAGACCCAGTACTTC.